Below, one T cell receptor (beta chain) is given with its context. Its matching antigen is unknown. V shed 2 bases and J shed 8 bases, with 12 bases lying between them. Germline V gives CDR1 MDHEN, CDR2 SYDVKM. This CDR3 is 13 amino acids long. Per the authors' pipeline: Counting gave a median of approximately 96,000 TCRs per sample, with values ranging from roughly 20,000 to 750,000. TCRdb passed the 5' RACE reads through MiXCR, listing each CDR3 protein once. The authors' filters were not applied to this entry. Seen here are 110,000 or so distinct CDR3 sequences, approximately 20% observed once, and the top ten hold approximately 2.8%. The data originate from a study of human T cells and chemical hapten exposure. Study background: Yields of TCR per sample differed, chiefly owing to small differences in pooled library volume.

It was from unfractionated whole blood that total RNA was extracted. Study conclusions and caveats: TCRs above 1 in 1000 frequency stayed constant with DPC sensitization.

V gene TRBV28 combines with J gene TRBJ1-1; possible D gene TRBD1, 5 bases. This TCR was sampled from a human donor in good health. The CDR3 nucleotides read TGTGCCAGCAGTTTAGGGGCGGCAGCAGAAGCTTTCTTT. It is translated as CASSLGAAAEAFF.